This TCR beta chain was recovered during a study of cytomegalovirus exposure and HLA in healthy donors. Across the whole study: One earlier analysis, a look at 150 million to 200 million T cells, found roughly 120 million unique TCR beta sequences. Caucasian-associated ancestry cluster membership applied to about four fifths of around 400 genotyped donors. General observations from the study: An analysis was carried out at a later point. It showed that HLA-associated TCR beta chains were more clonally expanded than equally common non-associated chains.

Trimming left V 11 bases short and J 4 bases short, with 14 bases between. The length of the CDR3 is 12 residues. Amplification used 60 Vbeta primers and 13 Jbeta primers. Data came from immunoSEQ multiplex PCR; TCRdb stores just in-frame clones and leaves some out. The sample yields about 140,000 clones, 70% to 85% seen once. On this clone itself: Its target is unknown.

Sequencing was done on a sample of PBMCs. The TCR sequence derives from a man aged 35 to 55 in good health and CMV-seronegative. The chain combines TRBV23-1 with TRBJ1-2; D is uncertain. TRBV23-1 counts as an open reading frame of uncertain function. Here the CDR3 DNA reads TGCGCCGGCTCCTTTCTCCCCTATGGCTACACCTTC. Translating gives CAGSFLPYGYTF.